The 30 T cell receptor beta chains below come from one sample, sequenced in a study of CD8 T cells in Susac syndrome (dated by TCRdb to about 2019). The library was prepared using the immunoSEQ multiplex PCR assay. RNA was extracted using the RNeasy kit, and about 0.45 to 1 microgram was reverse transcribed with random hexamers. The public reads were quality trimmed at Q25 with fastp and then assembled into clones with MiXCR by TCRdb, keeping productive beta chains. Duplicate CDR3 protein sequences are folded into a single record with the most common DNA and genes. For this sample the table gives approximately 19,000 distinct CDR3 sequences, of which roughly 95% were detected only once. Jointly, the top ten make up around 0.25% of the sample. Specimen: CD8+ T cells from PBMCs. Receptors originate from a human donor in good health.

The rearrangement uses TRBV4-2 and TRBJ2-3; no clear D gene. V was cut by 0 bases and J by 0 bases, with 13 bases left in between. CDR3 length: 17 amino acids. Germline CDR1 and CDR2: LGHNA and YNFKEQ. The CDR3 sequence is CASSQDLRSASTDTQYF. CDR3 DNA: TGTGCCAGCAGCCAAGATCTGCGTAGTGCTAGCACAGATACGCAGTATTTT.

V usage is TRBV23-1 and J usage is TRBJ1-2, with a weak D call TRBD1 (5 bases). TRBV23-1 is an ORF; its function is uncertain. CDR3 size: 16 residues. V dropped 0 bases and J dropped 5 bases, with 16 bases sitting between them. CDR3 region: CASSQSAGTEVYGYTF. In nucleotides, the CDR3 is TGCGCCAGCAGTCAATCGGCCGGGACGGAGGTGTATGGCTACACCTTC.

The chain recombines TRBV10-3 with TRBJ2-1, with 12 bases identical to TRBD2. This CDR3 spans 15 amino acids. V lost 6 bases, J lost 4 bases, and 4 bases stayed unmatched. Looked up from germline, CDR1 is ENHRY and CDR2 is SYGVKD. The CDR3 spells CAIRTSGRLYNEQFF. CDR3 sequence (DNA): TGTGCCATCAGGACTAGCGGGAGATTATACAATGAGCAGTTCTTC.

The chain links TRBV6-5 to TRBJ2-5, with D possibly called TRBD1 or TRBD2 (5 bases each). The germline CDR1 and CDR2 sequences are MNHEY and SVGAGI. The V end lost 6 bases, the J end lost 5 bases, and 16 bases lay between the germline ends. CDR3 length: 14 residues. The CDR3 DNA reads TGTGCCAGCAGCTCCGGGACGGAATGGGAGACCCAGTACTTC. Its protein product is CASSSGTEWETQYF.

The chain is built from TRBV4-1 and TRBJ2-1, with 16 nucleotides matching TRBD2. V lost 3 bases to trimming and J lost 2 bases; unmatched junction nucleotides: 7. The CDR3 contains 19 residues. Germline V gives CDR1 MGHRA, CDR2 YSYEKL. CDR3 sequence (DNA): TGCGCCAGCAGCCACGAGGGACTAGCGGGAGGGGGGGCCTACAATGAGCAGTTCTTC. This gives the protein CASSHEGLAGGGAYNEQFF.

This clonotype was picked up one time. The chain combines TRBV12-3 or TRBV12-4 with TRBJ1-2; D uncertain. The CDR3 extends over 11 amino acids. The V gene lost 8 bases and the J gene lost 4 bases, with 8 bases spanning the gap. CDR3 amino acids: CASFHPYGYTF. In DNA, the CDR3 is TGTGCCAGCTTCCATCCCTATGGCTACACCTTC.

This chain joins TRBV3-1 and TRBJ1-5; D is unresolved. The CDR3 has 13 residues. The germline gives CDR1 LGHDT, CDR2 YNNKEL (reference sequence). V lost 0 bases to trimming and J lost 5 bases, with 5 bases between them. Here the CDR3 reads CASSQEFDQPQHF. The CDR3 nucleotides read TGTGCCAGCAGCCAAGAGTTCGATCAGCCCCAGCATTTT.

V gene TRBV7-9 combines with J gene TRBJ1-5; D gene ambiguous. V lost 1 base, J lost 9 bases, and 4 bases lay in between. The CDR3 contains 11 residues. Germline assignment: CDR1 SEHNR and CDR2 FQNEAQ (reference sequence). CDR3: CASSLEGPQHF. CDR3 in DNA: TGTGCCAGCAGCTTAGAGGGGCCCCAGCATTTT.

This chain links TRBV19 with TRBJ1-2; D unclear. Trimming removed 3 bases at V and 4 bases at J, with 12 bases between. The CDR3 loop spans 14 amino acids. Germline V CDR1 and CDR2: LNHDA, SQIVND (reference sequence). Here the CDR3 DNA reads TGTGCCAGTAGTATCTCCAGTTTAGCCTATGGCTACACCTTC. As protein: CASSISSLAYGYTF. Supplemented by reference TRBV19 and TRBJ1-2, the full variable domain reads DGGITQSPKYLFRKEGQNVTLSCEQNLNHDAMYWYRQDPGQGLRLIYYSQIVNDFQKGDIAEGYSVSREKKESFPLTVTSAQKNPTAFYLCASSISSLAYGYTFGSGTRLTVV.

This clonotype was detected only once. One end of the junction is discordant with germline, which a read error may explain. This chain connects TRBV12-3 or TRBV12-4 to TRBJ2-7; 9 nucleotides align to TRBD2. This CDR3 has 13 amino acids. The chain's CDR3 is CASSLGSGSPVNF. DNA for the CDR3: TGTGCCAGCAGTTTAGGTAGCGGGAGCCCTGTAAACTTC.

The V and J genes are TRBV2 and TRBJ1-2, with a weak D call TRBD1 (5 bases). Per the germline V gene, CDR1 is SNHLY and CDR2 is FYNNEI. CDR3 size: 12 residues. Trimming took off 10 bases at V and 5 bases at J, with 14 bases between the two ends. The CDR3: CATMKGTYGYTF. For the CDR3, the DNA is TGTGCCACCATGAAGGGGACGTATGGCTACACCTTC.

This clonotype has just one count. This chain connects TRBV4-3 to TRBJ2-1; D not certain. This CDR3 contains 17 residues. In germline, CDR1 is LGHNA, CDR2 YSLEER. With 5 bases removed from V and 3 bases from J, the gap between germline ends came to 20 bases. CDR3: CASSLDGPQTNYNEQFF. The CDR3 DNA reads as TGCGCCAGCAGCTTAGATGGTCCGCAAACCAACTACAATGAGCAGTTCTTC.

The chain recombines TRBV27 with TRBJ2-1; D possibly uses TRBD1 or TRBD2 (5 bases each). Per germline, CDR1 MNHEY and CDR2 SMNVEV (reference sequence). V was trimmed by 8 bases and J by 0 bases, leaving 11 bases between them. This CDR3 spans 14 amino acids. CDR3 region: CASAAGSSYNEQFF. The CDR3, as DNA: TGTGCCAGCGCAGCAGGGAGCTCCTACAATGAGCAGTTCTTC.

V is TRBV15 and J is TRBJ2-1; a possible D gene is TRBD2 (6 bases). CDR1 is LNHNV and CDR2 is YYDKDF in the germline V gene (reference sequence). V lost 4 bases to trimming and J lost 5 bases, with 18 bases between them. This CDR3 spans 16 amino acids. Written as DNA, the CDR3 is TGTGCCACCAGCACCCCAGGGTGGGAGGAGCACAATGAGCAGTTCTTC. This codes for CATSTPGWEEHNEQFF.

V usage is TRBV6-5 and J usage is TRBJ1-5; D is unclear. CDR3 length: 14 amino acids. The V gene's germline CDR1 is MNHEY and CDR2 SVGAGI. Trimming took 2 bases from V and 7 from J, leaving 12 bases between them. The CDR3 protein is CASSYHQVGQPQHF. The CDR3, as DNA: TGTGCCAGCAGTTACCACCAGGTGGGCCAGCCCCAGCATTTT.

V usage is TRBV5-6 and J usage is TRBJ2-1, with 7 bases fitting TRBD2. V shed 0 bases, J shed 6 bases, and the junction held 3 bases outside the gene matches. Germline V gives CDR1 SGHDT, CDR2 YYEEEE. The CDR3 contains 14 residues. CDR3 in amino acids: CASSLGLAANEQFF. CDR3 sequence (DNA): TGTGCCAGCAGCTTGGGGCTAGCGGCCAATGAGCAGTTCTTC.

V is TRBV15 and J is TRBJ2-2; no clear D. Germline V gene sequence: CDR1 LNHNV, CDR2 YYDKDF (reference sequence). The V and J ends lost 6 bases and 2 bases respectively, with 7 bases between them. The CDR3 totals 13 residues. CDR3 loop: CATSIANTGELFF. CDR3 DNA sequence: TGTGCCACCAGTATTGCTAACACCGGGGAGCTGTTTTTT.

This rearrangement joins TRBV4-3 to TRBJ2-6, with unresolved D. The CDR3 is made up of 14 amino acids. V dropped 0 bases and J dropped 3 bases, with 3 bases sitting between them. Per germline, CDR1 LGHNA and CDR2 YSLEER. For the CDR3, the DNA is TGCGCCAGCAGCCAAGAAGGTGGGGCCAACGTCCTGACTTTC. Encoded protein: CASSQEGGANVLTF.

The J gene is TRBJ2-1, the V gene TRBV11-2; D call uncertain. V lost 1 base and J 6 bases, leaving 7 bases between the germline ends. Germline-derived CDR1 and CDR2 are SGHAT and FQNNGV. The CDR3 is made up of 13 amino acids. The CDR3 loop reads CASSLADINEQFF. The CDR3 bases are TGTGCCAGCAGCTTAGCAGACATCAATGAGCAGTTCTTC.

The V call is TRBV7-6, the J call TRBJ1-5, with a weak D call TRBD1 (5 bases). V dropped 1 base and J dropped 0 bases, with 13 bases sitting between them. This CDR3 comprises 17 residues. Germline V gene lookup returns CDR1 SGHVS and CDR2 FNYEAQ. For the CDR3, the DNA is TGTGCCAGCAGCTTAGAAGCCCGTGGGGCTAGCAATCAGCCCCAGCATTTT. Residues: CASSLEARGASNQPQHF.

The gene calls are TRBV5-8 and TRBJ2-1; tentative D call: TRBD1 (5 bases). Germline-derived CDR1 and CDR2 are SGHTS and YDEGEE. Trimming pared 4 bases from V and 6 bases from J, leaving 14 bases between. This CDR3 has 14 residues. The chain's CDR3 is CASSPRGIPNEQFF. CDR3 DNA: TGTGCCAGCAGCCCAAGGGGTATACCCAATGAGCAGTTCTTC.

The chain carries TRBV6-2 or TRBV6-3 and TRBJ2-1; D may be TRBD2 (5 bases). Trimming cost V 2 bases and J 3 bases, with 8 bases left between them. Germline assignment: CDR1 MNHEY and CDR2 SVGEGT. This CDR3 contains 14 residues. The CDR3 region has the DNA TGTGCCAGCAGTTACGGACTTTTCTACAATGAGCAGTTCTTC. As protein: CASSYGLFYNEQFF.

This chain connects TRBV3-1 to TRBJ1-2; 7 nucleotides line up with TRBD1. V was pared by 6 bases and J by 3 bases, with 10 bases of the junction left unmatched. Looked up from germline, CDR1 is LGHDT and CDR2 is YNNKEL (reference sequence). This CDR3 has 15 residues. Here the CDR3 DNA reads TGTGCCAGCAGACGAACCGGGACAGCGGACTATGGCTACACCTTC. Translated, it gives CASRRTGTADYGYTF.

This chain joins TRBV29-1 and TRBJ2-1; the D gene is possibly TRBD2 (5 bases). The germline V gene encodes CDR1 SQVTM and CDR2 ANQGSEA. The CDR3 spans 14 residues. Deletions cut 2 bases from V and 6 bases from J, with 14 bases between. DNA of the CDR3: TGCAGCGTTGAAAGTAGGTCGGCGGGCAATGAGCAGTTCTTC. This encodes CSVESRSAGNEQFF.

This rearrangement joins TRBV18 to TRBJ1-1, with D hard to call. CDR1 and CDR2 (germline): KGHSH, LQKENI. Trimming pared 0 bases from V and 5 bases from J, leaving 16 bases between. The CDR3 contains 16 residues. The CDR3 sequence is CASSPPSEGSYTEAFF. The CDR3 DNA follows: TGTGCCAGCTCACCACCCTCTGAGGGTAGTTATACTGAAGCTTTCTTT. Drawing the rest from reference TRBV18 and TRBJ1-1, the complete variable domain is NAGVMQNPRHLVRRRGQEARLRCSPMKGHSHVYWYRQLPEEGLKFMVYLQKENIIDESGMPKERFSAEFPKEGPSILRIQQVVRGDSAAYFCASSPPSEGSYTEAFFGQGTRLTVV.

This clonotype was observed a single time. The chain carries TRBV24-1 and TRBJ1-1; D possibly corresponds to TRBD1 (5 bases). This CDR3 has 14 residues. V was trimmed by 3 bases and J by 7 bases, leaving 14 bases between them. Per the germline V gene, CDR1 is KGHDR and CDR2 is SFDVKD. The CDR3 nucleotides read TGTGCCACCAGTGATCCAGGGAGGGCTGATGAAGCTTTCTTT. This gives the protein CATSDPGRADEAFF.

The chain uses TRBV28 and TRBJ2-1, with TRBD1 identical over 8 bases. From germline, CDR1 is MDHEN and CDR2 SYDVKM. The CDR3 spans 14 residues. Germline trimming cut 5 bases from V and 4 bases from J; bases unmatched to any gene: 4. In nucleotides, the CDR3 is TGTGCCAGCAGTCCGGACAGGGAATACAATGAGCAGTTCTTC. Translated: CASSPDREYNEQFF.

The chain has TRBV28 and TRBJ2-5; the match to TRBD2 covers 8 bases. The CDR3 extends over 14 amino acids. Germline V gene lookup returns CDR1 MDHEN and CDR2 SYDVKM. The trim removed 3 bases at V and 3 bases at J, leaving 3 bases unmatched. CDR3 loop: CASSLTSEEETQYF. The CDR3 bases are TGTGCCAGCAGTTTGACTAGCGAAGAAGAGACCCAGTACTTC.

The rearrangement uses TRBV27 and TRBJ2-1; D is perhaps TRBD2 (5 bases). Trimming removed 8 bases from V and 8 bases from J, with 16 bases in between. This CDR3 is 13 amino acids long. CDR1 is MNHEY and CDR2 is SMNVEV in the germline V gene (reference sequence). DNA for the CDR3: TGTGCCAGCGCAATTCGGGAAGTGGATGAGCAGTTCTTC. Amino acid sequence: CASAIREVDEQFF.

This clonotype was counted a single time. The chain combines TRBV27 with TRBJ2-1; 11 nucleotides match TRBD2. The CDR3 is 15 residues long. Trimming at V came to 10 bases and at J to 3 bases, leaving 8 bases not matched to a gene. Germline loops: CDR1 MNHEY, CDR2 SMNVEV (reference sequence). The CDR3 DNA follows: TGTGCCACCCTTTCCGGGACTAGCGGCTACAATGAGCAGTTCTTC. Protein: CATLSGTSGYNEQFF.